Presented here are 4 T cell receptor beta chains from one specimen sequenced in a study of shared clonotypes between healthy human individuals. Terminally differentiated effector memory CD45RA+ cells were excluded from the naive CD8 cells, which were CD45RO-negative and positively selected for CCR7. The assay was immunoSEQ multiplex PCR, and TCRdb's table has in-frame clones only and misses some. Here the sample spans about 2 million clones, over 85% being singletons. The sequenced material came from naive CD8+ T cells sorted from blood. Receptors originate from a man aged 18 to 35 in good health.

The chain recombines TRBV28 with TRBJ1-6, with 7 bases matching TRBD1. Germline CDR1 MDHEN, CDR2 SYDVKM. Losses at the gene ends were 4 bases for V and 6 bases for J; bases not matched to a gene: 9. This CDR3 is 16 amino acids long. The CDR3 reads CASSSITGAINSPLHF. CDR3 sequence (DNA): TGTGCCAGCAGTTCAATCACAGGGGCCATTAATTCACCCCTCCACTTT.

This clone was recorded once. The rearrangement joins TRBV13 to TRBJ2-3, with D perhaps matching TRBD2 (5 bases). The germline V gene has CDR1 PRHDT and CDR2 FYEKMQ (reference sequence). Trimming pared 5 bases from V and 1 base from J, leaving 10 bases between. The CDR3 loop spans 14 amino acids. The CDR3 loop reads CASSPDSRTDTQYF. CDR3 nucleotide sequence: TGTGCCAGCAGCCCGGACTCCCGCACAGATACGCAGTATTTT.

The J gene is TRBJ2-5, the V gene TRBV19; 8 nucleotides agree with TRBD1. The V gene's germline CDR1 is LNHDA and CDR2 SQIVND (reference sequence). The CDR3 is made up of 16 amino acids. The ends lost 5 bases at V and 3 bases at J; junction bases unmatched: 11. The CDR3 region is CASSPRTGSLEETQYF. As DNA, the CDR3 is TGTGCCAGTAGTCCCAGGACAGGGAGTTTGGAAGAGACCCAGTACTTC.

The chain couples TRBV27 to TRBJ2-5; the D gene could be TRBD1 or TRBD2 (5 bases each). The CDR3 totals 15 residues. From germline, CDR1 is MNHEY and CDR2 SMNVEV (reference sequence). V was trimmed by 8 bases and J by 9 bases, leaving 25 bases between them. The CDR3 reads CASASFRGPLEAQYF. The DNA for the CDR3 is TGTGCCAGCGCCTCCTTTAGGGGCCCTCTGGAGGCCCAGTACTTC.